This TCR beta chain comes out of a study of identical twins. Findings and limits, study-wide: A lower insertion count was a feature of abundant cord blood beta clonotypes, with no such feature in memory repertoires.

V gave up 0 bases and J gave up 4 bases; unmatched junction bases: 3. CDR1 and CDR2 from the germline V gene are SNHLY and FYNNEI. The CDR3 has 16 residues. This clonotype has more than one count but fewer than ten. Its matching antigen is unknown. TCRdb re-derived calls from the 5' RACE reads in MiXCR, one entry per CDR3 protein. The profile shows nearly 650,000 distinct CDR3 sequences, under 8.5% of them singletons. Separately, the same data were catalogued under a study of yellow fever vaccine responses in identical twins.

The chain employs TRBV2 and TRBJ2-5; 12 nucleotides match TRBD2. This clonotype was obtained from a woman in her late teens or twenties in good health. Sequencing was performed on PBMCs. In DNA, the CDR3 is TGTGCCAGCAGTGAAGCGCGGGGACTAGCGGGAGAGACCCAGTACTTC. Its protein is CASSEARGLAGETQYF.